The rows below give T cell receptor beta chains drawn from one sample of a study of vaccination effects on CD4 cells after COVID-19. Here immunoSEQ multiplex PCR was the method, and the copy in TCRdb shows in-frame clones only, minus some. Here the sample spans more than 35,000 clones, over 60% being singletons. No cognate antigen is known for these TCRs. The sequencing used CD4+ T cells from PBMCs cultured with HCoV-NL63 spike peptides, collected before COVID-19 vaccination. The origin of the receptors is a human donor who had a prior SARS-CoV-2 infection. The CDR3 runs from the conserved cysteine through the conserved F or W. A D gene is named only where the DNA matches it firmly. Clone sizes are given selectively: once, few, many, or a class where the clone is expanded.

clone_size: NA
d_call: TRBD1
j_call: TRBJ1-1
v_call: TRBV5-1
cdr3_nt: TGCGCCAGCACCCCTACGGGACAGGGCGCGGGGAACACTGAAGCTTTCTTT
cdr3_aa: CASTPTGQGAGNTEAFF

clone_size: once
d_call: TRBD2
j_call: TRBJ2-3
v_call: TRBV7-2
cdr3_nt: TGTGCCAGCAGCCCCCGACAGAAGCGGGGGTACACAGATACGCAGTATTTT
cdr3_aa: CASSPRQKRGYTDTQYF

clone_size: NA
d_call: TRBD1
j_call: TRBJ1-6
v_call: TRBV11-2
cdr3_nt: TGTGCCAGCAGCATTCTACAGGGGAGGAATCTCGGTTCACCCCTCCACTTT
cdr3_aa: CASSILQGRNLGSPLHF

clone_size: NA
d_call: NA
j_call: TRBJ1-5
v_call: TRBV2
cdr3_nt: TGTGCCAGCAGCGAGGTGGGGGGGCGCATGGGTCAGCCCCAGCATTTT
cdr3_aa: CASSEVGGRMGQPQHF

clone_size: NA
d_call: TRBD1
j_call: TRBJ2-2
v_call: TRBV19
cdr3_nt: TGTGCCAGTAGTATATCCAGGGGGCGAGCCGGGGAGCTGTTTTTT
cdr3_aa: CASSISRGRAGELFF

clone_size: NA
d_call: NA
j_call: TRBJ2-1
v_call: TRBV11-3
cdr3_nt: TGTGCCAGCAGCTTATCGCCGGCCCAGGGTAGCTCCTACAATGAGCAGTTCTTC
cdr3_aa: CASSLSPAQGSSYNEQFF

clone_size: NA
d_call: NA
j_call: TRBJ2-3
v_call: TRBV2
cdr3_nt: TGTGCCAGCGCGAGAGATACGGGCACAGATACGCAGTATTTT
cdr3_aa: CASARDTGTDTQYF

clone_size: NA
d_call: NA
j_call: TRBJ1-2
v_call: TRBV3-1/TRBV3-2
cdr3_nt: TGTGCCAGCAGCCGGGACTCCTCCAGGGGTGGCTACACCTTC
cdr3_aa: CASSRDSSRGGYTF

clone_size: NA
d_call: NA
j_call: TRBJ1-5
v_call: TRBV28
cdr3_nt: TGTGCCAGCAGTCCCACTCATTATGGCAATCAGCCCCAGCATTTT
cdr3_aa: CASSPTHYGNQPQHF

clone_size: few
d_call: NA
j_call: TRBJ2-5
v_call: TRBV11-2
cdr3_nt: TGTGCCAGCAGGGGGGGAGTCCAAGAGACCCAGTACTTC
cdr3_aa: CASRGGVQETQYF

clone_size: NA
d_call: TRBD2
j_call: TRBJ2-3
v_call: TRBV2
cdr3_nt: TGTGCCAGCGGGTTAGCGGGAGTAACGGATACGCAGTATTTT
cdr3_aa: CASGLAGVTDTQYF

clone_size: NA
d_call: NA
j_call: TRBJ1-3
v_call: TRBV18
cdr3_nt: TGTGCCAGCTCACCAATTATGGGGGGCTCGACTGGAAACACCATATATTTT
cdr3_aa: CASSPIMGGSTGNTIYF

clone_size: NA
d_call: TRBD2
j_call: TRBJ2-3
v_call: TRBV5-5
cdr3_nt: TGTGCCAGCAGCTTGGTGGGACTAGCGGGAGGGCCCACAGATACGCAGTATTTT
cdr3_aa: CASSLVGLAGGPTDTQYF

clone_size: NA
d_call: NA
j_call: TRBJ2-7
v_call: TRBV5-6
cdr3_nt: TGTGCCAGCAGCTTGCTAGGCGCCAGCTCCTACGAGCAGTACTTC
cdr3_aa: CASSLLGASSYEQYF

clone_size: NA
d_call: NA
j_call: TRBJ2-7
v_call: TRBV13
cdr3_nt: TGTGCCAGCAGCTTTTACCGGGCCTCCGGCGAGCAGTACTTC
cdr3_aa: CASSFYRASGEQYF

clone_size: few
d_call: NA
j_call: TRBJ1-3
v_call: TRBV5-1
cdr3_nt: TGCGCCAGCAGCCCGGGTCCGGGGACTGGAAACACCATATATTTT
cdr3_aa: CASSPGPGTGNTIYF

clone_size: NA
d_call: TRBD1
j_call: TRBJ1-4
v_call: TRBV9
cdr3_nt: TGTGCCAGCAGCGCCACAGGGGGAGGAGAAAAACTGTTTTTT
cdr3_aa: CASSATGGGEKLFF

clone_size: NA
d_call: NA
j_call: TRBJ1-4
v_call: TRBV15
cdr3_nt: TGTGCCACCAGCAGAGCTGTGGGGTGGTCTAATGAAAAACTGTTTTTT
cdr3_aa: CATSRAVGWSNEKLFF

clone_size: NA
d_call: NA
j_call: TRBJ2-7
v_call: TRBV10-3
cdr3_nt: TGTGCCACCCGCAAGGGCGACTCCTACGAGCAGTACTTC
cdr3_aa: CATRKGDSYEQYF

clone_size: few
d_call: NA
j_call: TRBJ1-3
v_call: TRBV3-1/TRBV3-2
cdr3_nt: TGTGCCAGCAGCCAAGAATTCGACATCTCTGGAAACACCATATATTTT
cdr3_aa: CASSQEFDISGNTIYF

clone_size: NA
d_call: NA
j_call: TRBJ2-7
v_call: TRBV11-3
cdr3_nt: TGTGCCAGCAGCTTAATCAGGTTGGGCTACGAGCAGTACTTC
cdr3_aa: CASSLIRLGYEQYF

clone_size: NA
d_call: TRBD2
j_call: TRBJ2-7
v_call: TRBV5-6
cdr3_nt: TGTGCCAGCAGCTTGGACCCCCGGGACTACTACGAGCAGTACTTC
cdr3_aa: CASSLDPRDYYEQYF

clone_size: NA
d_call: TRBD2
j_call: TRBJ2-7
v_call: TRBV15
cdr3_nt: TGTGCCACCAGCAGAGATGGGGGCGGGGGGCGTTACGAGCAGTACTTC
cdr3_aa: CATSRDGGGGRYEQYF

clone_size: NA
d_call: NA
j_call: TRBJ2-5
v_call: TRBV3-1/TRBV3-2
cdr3_nt: TGTGCCAGCAGCCCCGGTGGGGAGACCCAGTACTTC
cdr3_aa: CASSPGGETQYF

clone_size: NA
d_call: TRBD2
j_call: TRBJ2-1
v_call: TRBV5-1
cdr3_nt: TGCGCCAGCAGCTTGGGACTAGCGGGGGGGTACAATGAGCAGTTCTTC
cdr3_aa: CASSLGLAGGYNEQFF

clone_size: NA
d_call: TRBD1
j_call: TRBJ1-1
v_call: TRBV5-4
cdr3_nt: TGTGCCAGCAGCAATCCGGGACAGTTGAACACTGAAGCTTTCTTT
cdr3_aa: CASSNPGQLNTEAFF

clone_size: once
d_call: NA
j_call: TRBJ1-1
v_call: TRBV5-8
cdr3_nt: TGTGCCAGCAGCTCCGGACAATCGCGTACTGAAGCTTTCTTT
cdr3_aa: CASSSGQSRTEAFF

clone_size: once
d_call: NA
j_call: TRBJ1-1
v_call: TRBV6-1
cdr3_nt: TGTGCCAGCAGTGTTCTGTGGGGGACGGGGAACACTGAAGCTTTCTTT
cdr3_aa: CASSVLWGTGNTEAFF